Following are 23 T cell receptor beta chains from one sample sequenced in a study of blood T cell repertoires in COVID-19. Sequenced by immunoSEQ multiplex PCR; TCRdb stores in-frame clones only, minus some. In the table there are about 200,000 clones, around 80% of which are singletons. The sequencing sample was made of peripheral blood. Source of these receptors: a woman of 80 years or more with active or convalescent COVID-19.

This clone showed up just once. This chain links TRBV5-1 with TRBJ2-1; 13 nucleotides agree with TRBD2. The CDR3 is 14 amino acids. V was pared by 4 bases and J by 8 bases, with 3 bases of the junction left unmatched. Germline CDR1 and CDR2: SGHRS and YFSETQ. The CDR3 reads CASSTGLAGYEQFF. The CDR3 DNA is TGCGCCAGCAGCACGGGACTAGCGGGGTATGAGCAGTTCTTC. Based on the CDR3 plus reference TRBV5-1 and TRBJ2-1, the full variable domain is KAGVTQTPRYLIKTRGQQVTLSCSPISGHRSVSWYQQTPGQGLQFLFEYFSETQRNKGNFPGRFSGRQFSNSRSEMNVSTLELGDSALYLCASSTGLAGYEQFFGPGTRLTVL.

V and J are TRBV27 and TRBJ1-2; 7 nucleotides align to TRBD1. V trimming: 1 base; J trimming: 7 bases; junction bases outside the gene matches: 21. Germline V CDR1 and CDR2: MNHEY, SMNVEV (reference sequence). The CDR3 totals 19 residues. The CDR3 reads CASSLFPPGQGENLVGYTF. In DNA form, the CDR3 reads TGTGCCAGCAGTTTATTCCCCCCGGGCCAGGGGGAGAATCTGGTTGGCTACACCTTC.

This clone was seen just once. V usage is TRBV7-9 and J usage is TRBJ1-1, with D tentatively TRBD1 (5 bases). CDR3 length: 13 residues. Trimming removed 1 base at V and 3 bases at J, with 6 bases between. Germline V gives CDR1 SEHNR, CDR2 FQNEAQ (reference sequence). The CDR3 DNA reads TGTGCCAGCAGCTTAGTGACAGACACTGAAGCTTTCTTT. This gives the protein CASSLVTDTEAFF.

The rearrangement joins TRBV7-9 to TRBJ1-5; D is perhaps TRBD1 (6 bases). This CDR3 spans 16 amino acids. V was cut by 6 bases and J by 1 base, with 16 bases left in between. Germline CDR1 and CDR2: SEHNR and FQNEAQ (reference sequence). The chain's CDR3 is CASSPLTGGSNQPQHF. The CDR3 DNA reads TGTGCCAGCAGTCCCCTGACAGGCGGAAGCAATCAGCCCCAGCATTTT.

The CDR3 DNA follows: TGTGCCAGAGCAGGGGGACCGGGTGAAAAACTGTTTTTT. Translated, it gives CARAGGPGEKLFF. The rearrangement links TRBV2 to TRBJ1-4; 7 bases are shared with TRBD1. CDR1 is SNHLY, CDR2 FYNNEI, per germline. J lost 7 bases, V lost 9 bases, and 8 bases had no gene match. This CDR3 has 13 amino acids.

The chain combines TRBV5-1 with TRBJ1-2, with no clear D. There are 16 residues in the CDR3. V dropped 4 bases and J dropped 4 bases, with 20 bases sitting between them. Germline CDR1 reads SGHRS; CDR2 reads YFSETQ. The CDR3 region has the DNA TGCGCCAGCAGCAGCCGGCGAGGGCCAAACTTCTATGGCTACACCTTC. Translation gives CASSSRRGPNFYGYTF.

The chain recombines TRBV5-1 with TRBJ2-7; maybe TRBD1 (6 bases). Germline CDR1 is SGHRS and CDR2 is YFSETQ. With 0 bases removed from V and 3 bases from J, the gap between germline ends came to 7 bases. The CDR3 sequence is 13 residues long. In nucleotides, the CDR3 is TGCGCCAGCAGCTTGGGACAGGTCTACGAGCAGTACTTC. Amino acids: CASSLGQVYEQYF.

This sequence joins TRBV2 and TRBJ1-2; 9 positions match TRBD1. Per the germline V gene, CDR1 is SNHLY and CDR2 is FYNNEI. The V and J ends lost 6 bases and 8 bases, in that order; junction bases with no gene match: 10. This CDR3 contains 14 residues. The CDR3 loop reads CASSDLDRGGGYTF. The CDR3 region has the DNA TGTGCCAGCAGCGATCTGGACAGGGGCGGAGGCTACACCTTC.

V usage is TRBV2 and J usage is TRBJ2-2; TRBD2 is a possible D gene (7 bases). The V end was cut by 8 bases, the J end by 2 bases, with 18 bases between. CDR1 SNHLY and CDR2 FYNNEI come from the germline V gene. The CDR3 spans 16 residues. In nucleotides, the CDR3 is TGTGCCAGCTCCAGGGAGGGGACACTAAACACCGGGGAGCTGTTTTTT. Translating it yields CASSREGTLNTGELFF.

The chain carries TRBV28 and TRBJ2-5, with TRBD2 matching 7 bases. Germline V gene lookup returns CDR1 MDHEN and CDR2 SYDVKM. CDR3 length: 15 amino acids. V shed 6 bases, J shed 2 bases, and the junction held 9 bases outside the gene matches. The CDR3 sequence: CASSRMGGFQETQYF. Written as DNA, the CDR3 is TGTGCCAGCAGCCGGATGGGGGGGTTTCAAGAGACCCAGTACTTC.

V and J are TRBV28 and TRBJ2-7; D not certain. The CDR3 contains 15 residues. V gave up 5 bases and J gave up 2 bases, with 16 bases separating them. CDR1 is MDHEN, CDR2 SYDVKM, per germline. CDR3 region: CASSHPRLSTYEQYF. As DNA, the CDR3 is TGTGCCAGCAGTCATCCCCGACTGTCCACCTACGAGCAGTACTTC. Supplemented by reference TRBV28 and TRBJ2-7, the full variable domain reads DVKVTQSSRYLVKRTGEKVFLECVQDMDHENMFWYRQDPGLGLRLIYFSYDVKMKEKGDIPEGYSVSREKKERFSLILESASTNQTSMYLCASSHPRLSTYEQYFGPGTRLTVT.

In this sample, this clone turned up many times. The chain carries TRBV7-9 and TRBJ1-1, with no clear D. Per germline, CDR1 SEHNR and CDR2 FQNEAQ (reference sequence). The CDR3 has 14 amino acids. V lost 4 bases and J 1 base, leaving 10 bases between the germline ends. DNA for the CDR3: TGTGCCAGCAGCTCCGCGGGCAAGAACACTGAAGCTTTCTTT. Amino acid sequence: CASSSAGKNTEAFF.

This chain joins TRBV30 and TRBJ1-3, with D perhaps TRBD1 (5 bases). The CDR3 has 13 amino acids. Germline values: CDR1 GTSNPN, CDR2 SVGIG (reference sequence). The V end was cut by 5 bases, the J end by 2 bases, with 10 bases between. This CDR3 is CAWDSSPGNTIYF. CDR3 coding DNA: TGTGCCTGGGACAGTTCGCCTGGAAACACCATATATTTT.

The chain's CDR3 is CASRPGQGAVQPQHF. DNA for the CDR3: TGTGCCAGCAGGCCGGGACAGGGGGCGGTTCAGCCCCAGCATTTT. The J gene is TRBJ1-5, the V gene TRBV2, with 12 bases matching TRBD1. Germline V gene sequence: CDR1 SNHLY, CDR2 FYNNEI. The CDR3 is 15 amino acids. J was trimmed by 6 bases and V by 6 bases; bases with no gene match: 6.

The CDR3 DNA reads TGTGCCAGCAGCCAGGGACAGAACACCGGGGAGCTGTTTTTT. Its translation is CASSQGQNTGELFF. The chain links TRBV6-5 to TRBJ2-2, with D perhaps matching TRBD1 (6 bases). CDR3 length: 14 amino acids. V was clipped by 6 bases and J by 1 base, with 9 bases between them. CDR1 is MNHEY and CDR2 is SVGAGI in the germline V gene.

The V and J genes are TRBV2 and TRBJ1-1, with 7 positions matching TRBD1. The CDR3 runs 14 residues. Germline-derived CDR1 and CDR2 are SNHLY and FYNNEI. V dropped 6 bases and J dropped 1; count of bases not matched to a gene: 5. The CDR3 sequence: CASRLGGGNTEAFF. DNA of the CDR3: TGTGCCAGCAGGTTAGGGGGCGGGAACACTGAAGCTTTCTTT.

The table lists this clone with a count of one. The chain links TRBV2 to TRBJ1-2; D not certain. The CDR3 is 13 amino acids. The germline CDR1 and CDR2 sequences are SNHLY and FYNNEI. Deletions cut 4 bases from V and 8 bases from J, with 14 bases between. The CDR3 is CASSVQGSRGYTF. Written as DNA, the CDR3 is TGTGCCAGCAGTGTTCAAGGGAGCCGGGGCTACACCTTC. Together with reference TRBV2 and TRBJ1-2, the CDR3 gives the full variable domain: EPEVTQTPSHQVTQMGQEVILRCVPISNHLYFYWYRQILGQKVEFLVSFYNNEISEKSEIFDDQFSVERPDGSNFTLKIRSTKLEDSAMYFCASSVQGSRGYTFGSGTRLTVV.

The chain links TRBV2 to TRBJ2-3; 10 bases agree with TRBD2. The ends lost 0 bases at V and 4 bases at J; junction bases unmatched: 10. Germline V lookup: CDR1 SNHLY, CDR2 FYNNEI. This CDR3 spans 18 amino acids. The chain's CDR3 is CASSEAASGGLDSDTQYF. The CDR3 bases are TGTGCCAGCAGTGAAGCGGCTAGCGGGGGCCTGGACTCAGATACGCAGTATTTT.

The chain has TRBV29-1 and TRBJ2-1, with TRBD1 identical over 9 bases. Germline-derived CDR1 and CDR2 are SQVTM and ANQGSEA. This CDR3 contains 12 residues. After removal of 4 bases from V and 9 bases from J, the junction contained 4 bases not matched to a gene. The DNA for the CDR3 is TGCAGCGTTGGCCGACAGGGGGTTGAGCAGTTCTTC. This gives the protein CSVGRQGVEQFF.

The chain employs TRBV7-2 and TRBJ2-5; D gene uncertain. The CDR3 length is 14 residues. Germline CDR1 and CDR2: SGHTA and FQGNSA. Trimming pared 4 bases from V and 4 bases from J, leaving 13 bases between. For the CDR3, the DNA is TGTGCCAGCAGCTCCCTTAGAGGTTCAGAGACCCAGTACTTC. Amino acids: CASSSLRGSETQYF.

This chain uses TRBV2 with TRBJ1-2; 8 bases are a match to TRBD1. CDR1 and CDR2 from the germline V gene are SNHLY and FYNNEI. With V trimmed by 7 bases and J by 5 bases, 12 bases remained unmatched. The CDR3 runs 15 residues. CDR3 DNA: TGTGCCAGCACAATAATAGGGACAGGAGAATATGGCTACACCTTC. This translates into CASTIIGTGEYGYTF.

The chain couples TRBV19 to TRBJ2-5, with D possibly being TRBD1 (6 bases). V lost 5 bases, J lost 4 bases, and 14 bases lay in between. Germline CDR1 is LNHDA and CDR2 is SQIVND (reference sequence). CDR3 length: 14 residues. CDR3 loop: CASSDTGSRETQYF. The DNA for the CDR3 is TGTGCCAGTAGTGACACAGGGTCCCGAGAGACCCAGTACTTC. The full variable domain, in which reference TRBV19 and TRBJ2-5 provide the parts outside the CDR3, is DGGITQSPKYLFRKEGQNVTLSCEQNLNHDAMYWYRQDPGQGLRLIYYSQIVNDFQKGDIAEGYSVSREKKESFPLTVTSAQKNPTAFYLCASSDTGSRETQYFGPGTRLLVL.

This chain uses TRBV15 with TRBJ1-5, with TRBD1 identical over 9 bases. V gave up 2 bases and J gave up 7 bases; unmatched junction bases: 6. The CDR3 length is 15 residues. Germline CDR1 reads LNHNV; CDR2 reads YYDKDF (reference sequence). CDR3 sequence (DNA): TGTGCCACCAGCAGACGGGACAGGGCCCACCAGCCCCAGCATTTT. Its translation: CATSRRDRAHQPQHF.